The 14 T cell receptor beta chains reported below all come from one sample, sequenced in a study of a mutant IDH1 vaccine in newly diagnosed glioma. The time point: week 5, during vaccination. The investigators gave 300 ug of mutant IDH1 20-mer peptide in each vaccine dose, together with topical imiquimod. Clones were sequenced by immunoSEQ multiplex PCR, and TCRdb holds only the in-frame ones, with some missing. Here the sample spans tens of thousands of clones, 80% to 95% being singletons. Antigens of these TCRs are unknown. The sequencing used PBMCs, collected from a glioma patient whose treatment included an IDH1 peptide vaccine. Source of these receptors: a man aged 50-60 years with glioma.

The CDR3, as DNA: TGTGCCAGCAGCCCTAGTCAGAGGACTAATGAAAAACTGTTTTTT. Its protein is CASSPSQRTNEKLFF. This chain connects TRBV9 to TRBJ1-4; D remains ambiguous. V was clipped by 4 bases and J by 2 bases, with 12 bases between them. The length of the CDR3 is 15 residues. Per the germline V gene, CDR1 is SGDLS and CDR2 is YYNGEE.

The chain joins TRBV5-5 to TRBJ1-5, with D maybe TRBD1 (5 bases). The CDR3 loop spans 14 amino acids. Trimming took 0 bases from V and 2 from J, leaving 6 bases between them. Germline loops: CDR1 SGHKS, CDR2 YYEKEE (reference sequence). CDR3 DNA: TGTGCCAGCAGCTTGGTACAGGGCAATCAGCCCCAGCATTTT. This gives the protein CASSLVQGNQPQHF.

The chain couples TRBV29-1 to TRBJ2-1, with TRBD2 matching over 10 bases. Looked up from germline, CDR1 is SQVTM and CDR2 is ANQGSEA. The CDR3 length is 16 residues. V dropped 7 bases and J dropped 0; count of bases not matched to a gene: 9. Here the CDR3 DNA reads TGCAGCGGGACCACTAGCGGGGCCGACTCCTACAATGAGCAGTTCTTC. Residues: CSGTTSGADSYNEQFF.

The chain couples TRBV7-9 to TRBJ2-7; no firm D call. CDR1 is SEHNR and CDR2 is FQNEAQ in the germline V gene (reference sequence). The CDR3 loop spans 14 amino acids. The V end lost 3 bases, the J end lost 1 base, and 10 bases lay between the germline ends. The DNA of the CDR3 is TGTGCCAGCAGCTTTTCGTTAGGGTCCTACGAGCAGTACTTC. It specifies CASSFSLGSYEQYF.

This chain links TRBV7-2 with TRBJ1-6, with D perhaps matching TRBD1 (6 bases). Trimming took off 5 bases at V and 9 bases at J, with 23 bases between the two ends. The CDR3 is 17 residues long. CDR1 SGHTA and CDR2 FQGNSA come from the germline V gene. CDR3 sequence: CASSAGDTPRVSSPLHF. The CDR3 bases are TGTGCCAGCAGCGCAGGGGATACCCCTAGAGTGAGTTCACCCCTCCACTTT.

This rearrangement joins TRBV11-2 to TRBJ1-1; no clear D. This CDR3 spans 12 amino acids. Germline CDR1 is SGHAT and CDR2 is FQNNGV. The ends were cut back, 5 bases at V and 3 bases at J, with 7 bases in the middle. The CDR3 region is CASSRIDTEAFF. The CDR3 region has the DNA TGTGCCAGCAGCCGAATCGACACTGAAGCTTTCTTT.

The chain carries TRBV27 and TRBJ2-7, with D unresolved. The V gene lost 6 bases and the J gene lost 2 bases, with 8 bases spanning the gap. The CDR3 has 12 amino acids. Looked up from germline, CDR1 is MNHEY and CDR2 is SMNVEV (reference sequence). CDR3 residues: CASRDGTYEQYF. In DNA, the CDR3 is TGTGCCAGCAGGGACGGCACCTACGAGCAGTACTTC.

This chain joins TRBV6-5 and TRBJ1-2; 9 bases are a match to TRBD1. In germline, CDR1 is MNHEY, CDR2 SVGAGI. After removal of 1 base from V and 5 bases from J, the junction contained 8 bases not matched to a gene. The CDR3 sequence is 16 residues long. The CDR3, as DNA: TGTGCCAGCAGTTACTTGTCGGGACAGGGCCCATATGGCTACACCTTC. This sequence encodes CASSYLSGQGPYGYTF.

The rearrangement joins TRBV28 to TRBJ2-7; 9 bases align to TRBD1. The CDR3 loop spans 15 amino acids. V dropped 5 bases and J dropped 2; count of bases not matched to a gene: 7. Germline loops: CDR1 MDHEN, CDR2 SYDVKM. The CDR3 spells CASSPQDRGAYEQYF. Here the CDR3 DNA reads TGTGCCAGCAGTCCGCAGGACAGGGGAGCCTACGAGCAGTACTTC.

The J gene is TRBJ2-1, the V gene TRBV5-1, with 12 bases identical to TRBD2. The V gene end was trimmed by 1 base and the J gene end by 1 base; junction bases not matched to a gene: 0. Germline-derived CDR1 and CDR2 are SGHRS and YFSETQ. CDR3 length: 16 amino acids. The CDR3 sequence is CASSLTSGGSYNEQFF. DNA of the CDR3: TGCGCCAGCAGCTTGACTAGCGGGGGGTCCTACAATGAGCAGTTCTTC.

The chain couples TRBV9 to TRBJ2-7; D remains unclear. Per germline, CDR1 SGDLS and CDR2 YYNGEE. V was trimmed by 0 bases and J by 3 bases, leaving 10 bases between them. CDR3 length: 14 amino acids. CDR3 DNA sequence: TGTGCCAGCAGCGTAGCTCCTGGGAACTACGAGCAGTACTTC. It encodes CASSVAPGNYEQYF.

The CDR3 DNA reads TGTGCCAGCAGCTTGGGACATCAGAACACTGAAGCTTTCTTT. Its translation: CASSLGHQNTEAFF. V and J are TRBV7-3 and TRBJ1-1; possibly TRBD1 for D (6 bases). Germline V gives CDR1 SGHTA, CDR2 FQGTGA. This CDR3 is 14 amino acids long. Trimming cost V 3 bases and J 1 base, with 9 bases left between them.

This CDR3 is CASSRDSRTDTQYF. The CDR3 bases are TGCGCCAGCAGCCGGGACTCCCGCACAGATACGCAGTATTTT. V gene TRBV5-1 combines with J gene TRBJ2-3; D is perhaps TRBD2 (6 bases). This CDR3 has 14 residues. Germline V lookup: CDR1 SGHRS, CDR2 YFSETQ. V was clipped by 4 bases and J by 1 base, with 10 bases between them.

The CDR3 DNA is TGTGCCAGCAGCCCCCGGGACAGAAGCACTGAAGCTTTCTTT. This sequence encodes CASSPRDRSTEAFF. This rearrangement joins TRBV11-3 to TRBJ1-1, with 7 bases aligning to TRBD1. Germline values: CDR1 SGHNT, CDR2 YENEEA. The CDR3 extends over 14 amino acids. The V gene end was trimmed by 5 bases and the J gene end by 4 bases; junction bases not matched to a gene: 7.